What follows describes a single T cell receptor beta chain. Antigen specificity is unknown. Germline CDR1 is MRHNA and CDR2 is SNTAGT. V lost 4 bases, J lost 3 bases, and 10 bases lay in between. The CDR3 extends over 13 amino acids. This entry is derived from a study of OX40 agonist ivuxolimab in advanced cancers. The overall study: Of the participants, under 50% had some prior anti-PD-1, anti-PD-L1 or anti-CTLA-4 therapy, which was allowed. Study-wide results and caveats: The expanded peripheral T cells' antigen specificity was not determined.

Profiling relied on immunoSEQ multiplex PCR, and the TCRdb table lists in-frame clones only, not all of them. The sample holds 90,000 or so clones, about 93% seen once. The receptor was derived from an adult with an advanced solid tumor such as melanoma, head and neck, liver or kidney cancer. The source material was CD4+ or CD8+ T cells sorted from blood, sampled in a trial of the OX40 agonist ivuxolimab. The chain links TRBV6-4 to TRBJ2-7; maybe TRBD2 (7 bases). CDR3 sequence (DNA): TGTGCCAGCAGTGTAAGGGGGGGCTACGAGCAGTACTTC. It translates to CASSVRGGYEQYF.